The entry below gives a single TCR beta chain sequence along with its context. This clone has a handful of counts. Its specific antigen is unknown. No base qualities exist here, and no much larger clone lies one base off it. The sample comes from a study of T cell responses to AZD1222 COVID-19 vaccine (dated by TCRdb to the early 2020s). Regarding the research as a whole: AZD1222 recipients whose second dose came at about 4 weeks and those whose second dose came at about 12 weeks were combined into one group, since spike-specific TCR depth and breadth did not differ between the two schedules. A total of roughly 240 trial participants underwent TCR sequencing, of whom around 200 received two doses of AZD1222 and about 25 received two doses of the MenACWY control vaccine. Trial participants were enrolled by age into 18-55, 56-69 and 70-plus year subgroups, with roughly 150, 30 and 60 TCR-sequenced participants respectively.

The junction shows trimming of 1 base on V and 4 bases on J, plus 10 bases between the germline ends. The CDR3 runs 14 amino acids, cysteine and phenylalanine included. Only the CDR3 DNA is retained, 42 bases long and in frame from the first base. Via the germline V gene, CDR1 is SGHRS and CDR2 YFSETQ. The CDR3 regions of human TCRbeta chains were analyzed by immunosequencing. In the paper's pipeline: Repertoire TCRs were checked for matches against a reference library of SARS-CoV-2-specific TCRs that had been generated using the MIRA antigen-specificity platform. Breadth meant the fraction of unique TCRs that were SARS-CoV-2-associated, whereas depth meant the fraction of total T cells that were SARS-CoV-2-associated. Using the MIRA data, each spike-specific TCR was mapped to the spike region that the TCR reacts to and placed in a CD4 or CD8 class. Log10-transformed breadth and depth values were compared by one-way ANOVA with Sidak's multiple comparisons tests. Here the immuneACCESS table is served through TCRdb, limited to in-frame sequences with V and J called. Missing clones are a known gap in these copies; in checked studies unresolved V genes cover under half, and the rest lacks a known reason. From that table come the V and J calls and clone size; the DNA was used to work out D and trimming. A total of over 150,000 clones appear in this sample, 90% of them only once. The ten largest clones represent around 2.9% of the sample.

In light of the paper, this sample's time point label describes: baseline before first vaccination. Vaccinee samples were obtained from the UK trials COV001 and COV002, which included a single-blind randomized controlled phase 2/3 trial of AZD1222 (ChAdOx1 nCoV-19) in healthy adults. For TCRbeta chain sequencing, PBMC samples were collected from trial participants at day 0 and at day 28 after the second dose. Study-wide conclusions, independent of this receptor: CD4 TCRs associated with the vaccine covered the entire spike protein, and the dominant responses were in regions 160-218 and 743-854. In the small 56-69-year group, the increase in depth fell short of significance, most likely because of low power. Participants were mostly white British and included more females than males, and it was suggested by the authors that clonal diversity may have been underestimated. Conclusions about previously exposed vaccinees are limited, since just a handful of AZD1222 recipients were seropositive for SARS-CoV-2 at baseline. Because no day 14 peak-response samples were available, repertoires were characterized only after the peak T cell response. Nearly half of unique spike-specific TCRs reportedly recognized epitopes outside regions mutated in the B.1.351 and B.1.1.7 variants. Spike-specific TCR breadth and depth rose significantly after two AZD1222 doses compared with day 0 and with MenACWY recipients.

Sample: peripheral blood, taken on day 0 of AZD1222 vaccination. The clonotype was recovered from an adult in good health. The rearrangement combines TRBV5-1 with TRBJ2-3; the D gene remains uncertain. The CDR3 loop reads CASSLSSPPDTQYF. The bases read TGCGCCAGCAGCTTGTCTAGTCCCCCAGATACGCAGTATTTT.